Included here is one T cell receptor (beta chain) sequence, with context. Before being deemed recovered, Cohort 3 donors had two negative PCRs, clearance, or symptom resolution. Profiled with immunoSEQ multiplex PCR; TCRdb holds only in-frame clones, not every one. Here the sample spans fewer than 400,000 clones, around nine tenths being singletons. The CDR3 is made up of 12 amino acids. With V trimmed by 10 bases and J by 4 bases, 7 bases remained unmatched. CDR1 and CDR2 (germline): SNHLY, FYNNEI. This specimen belongs to a study of blood T cell repertoires in COVID-19. The clonotype comes from a man between 25 and 39 years old who had recovered from COVID-19. The chain joins TRBV2 to TRBJ2-7; 7 bases align to TRBD1. The sequenced sample was PBMCs or T cells enriched from blood (not recorded which). In DNA form, the CDR3 reads TGTGCCACCATGGGACAGAAATACGAGCAGTACTTC. Amino acids: CATMGQKYEQYF.